The TCR beta chain described here comes from a study of radiation and T cells in renal cell carcinoma. About the research overall: Nephrectomy followed 15 Gy stereotactic body radiation by 4 weeks.

This table comes from immunoSEQ multiplex PCR, and its TCRdb copy is limited to in-frame clones, with some not included. The sample has roughly 120,000 clones, roughly four fifths seen once. Between the trimmed V and J ends, which lost 6 bases and 3 bases, there was a span of 9 bases. The CDR3 has 12 amino acids. CDR1 and CDR2 (germline): SEHNR, FQNEAQ (reference sequence). Described time point: blood 2 weeks post-SBRT. The treatment denotes: 15 Gy SBRT to primary tumor, nephrectomy 4 weeks later. Radiation-treated patients gave blood at baseline, week 2 and week 4. Turning to this clone: Its antigen remains unknown.

Study results and limitations: From baseline, blood top tumor clonotypes peaked at 2 weeks post-radiation.

V is TRBV7-9 and J is TRBJ2-7, with a weak D call TRBD2 (5 bases). The source of this sequence is a woman aged 60 to 75 with renal cell carcinoma. The specimen comprised blood, sampled from a patient whose treatment included radiotherapy and nephrectomy. The CDR3 loop is CASSRDYYEQYF. The CDR3 nucleotides are TGTGCCAGCAGTCGAGACTACTACGAGCAGTACTTC.